This TCR beta chain was captured by sequencing in a study of regulatory T cells in long-lasting Graves disease. Relying on iRepertoire HTBI primers and Arm-PCR of CDR3 regions, the team built TCR beta libraries. TCRdb fed the multiplex PCR reads into MiXCR, producing one record per CDR3 protein. The sample includes 450,000 to 700,000 distinct CDR3 sequences, roughly 13% of them seen just once. This clonotype was seen many times. The antigen is not known. Indicated time point: newly diagnosed GD, antithyroid drugs for less than 3 months. The TCR library was made from RNA extracted from PBMCs. Points from the study as a whole: A greater number of public clonotypes (2,741) was shared by persistent patients than by new patients (over 900).

The CDR3 consists of 14 residues. The germline CDR1 and CDR2 sequences are SNHLY and FYNNEI. V dropped 6 bases and J dropped 0 bases, with 9 bases sitting between them. The sample was also linked to a second study, of T cells in Graves' hyperthyroidism and ophthalmopathy.

This receptor was obtained from a man aged 25 to 40 with Graves disease. Here the sequenced sample was peripheral blood mononuclear cells (PBMCs), taken at new diagnosis, from a patient treated with antithyroid drugs. This sequence joins TRBV2 and TRBJ1-5, with a possible D match to TRBD1 (6 bases). The DNA for the CDR3 is TGTGCCAGCAGCCGGGACATTAGCAATCAGCCCCAGCATTTT. It is translated as CASSRDISNQPQHF.